A selection of T cell receptor beta chains follows, all from one sample in a study of blood T cell repertoires in COVID-19. The table came from immunoSEQ multiplex PCR; TCRdb's copy has only in-frame clones and leaves some out. In the table there are just over 20,000 clones, 80% to 90% of which are singletons. What was sequenced was peripheral blood. These receptor sequences come from a man aged 50-60 years with active COVID-19. CDR3s include the opening cysteine and the closing phenylalanine or tryptophan. The order of the fields is D gene, J gene, V gene, clone size, CDR3 DNA, CDR3 protein. D genes are given only for firm matches. The size field is filled for only some rows; it gives once, few, many or a size class.

d_call: NA; j_call: TRBJ1-2; v_call: TRBV10-3; clone_size: NA; cdr3_nt: TGTGCCATCAGTGAGAGGGGCTGGGGCTACACCTTC; cdr3_aa: CAISERGWGYTF
d_call: NA; j_call: TRBJ2-1; v_call: TRBV7-7; clone_size: NA; cdr3_nt: TGTGCCAGCAGCTTGGACAGCTCCTACAATGAGCAGTTCTTC; cdr3_aa: CASSLDSSYNEQFF
d_call: TRBD1; j_call: TRBJ2-7; v_call: TRBV5-1; clone_size: NA; cdr3_nt: TGCGCCAGCAGCTTGTGGACAGGGGCCTCCGAGCAGTACTTC; cdr3_aa: CASSLWTGASEQYF
d_call: NA; j_call: TRBJ1-1; v_call: TRBV25-1; clone_size: once; cdr3_nt: TGTGCCAGCAGTGAGGGGACACTCCGGGGCACTGAAGCTTTCTTT; cdr3_aa: CASSEGTLRGTEAFF
d_call: NA; j_call: TRBJ1-2; v_call: TRBV3-1/TRBV3-2; clone_size: NA; cdr3_nt: TGTGCCAGCAGCTCCGAGCCGACACGGCAAGGTGGCTACACCTTC; cdr3_aa: CASSSEPTRQGGYTF
d_call: NA; j_call: TRBJ2-4; v_call: TRBV6-2/TRBV6-3; clone_size: NA; cdr3_nt: TGTGCCAGCAGCTCGGGACTAGCCAAAAACATTCAGTACTTC; cdr3_aa: CASSSGLAKNIQYF
d_call: TRBD1; j_call: TRBJ1-5; v_call: TRBV5-8; clone_size: NA; cdr3_nt: TGTGCCAGCAGCAGACAGGGGGGAAGGCCCCAGCATTTT; cdr3_aa: CASSRQGGRPQHF
d_call: TRBD1; j_call: TRBJ2-5; v_call: TRBV5-1; clone_size: NA; cdr3_nt: TGCGCCAGCAGCTTTGGACAGGGCGAGGGGGAGACCCAGTACTTC; cdr3_aa: CASSFGQGEGETQYF
d_call: TRBD2; j_call: TRBJ2-2; v_call: TRBV11-3; clone_size: NA; cdr3_nt: TGTGCCAGCAGCTTAGATGGCCGGGGGGGCATAGCCGGGGAGCTGTTTTTT; cdr3_aa: CASSLDGRGGIAGELFF
d_call: NA; j_call: TRBJ2-7; v_call: TRBV27; clone_size: few; cdr3_nt: TGTGCCAGCAGTTTATCCCGCGTTGTGTTTGGCGAGCAGTACTTC; cdr3_aa: CASSLSRVVFGEQYF
d_call: NA; j_call: TRBJ1-4; v_call: TRBV7-9; clone_size: NA; cdr3_nt: TGTGCCAGCAGCTTCCCTGCCGGAGCAACTAATGAAAAACTGTTTTTT; cdr3_aa: CASSFPAGATNEKLFF
d_call: NA; j_call: TRBJ2-7; v_call: TRBV5-4; clone_size: few; cdr3_nt: TGTGCCAGCAGCCGCGACAGAACCTACGAGCAGTACTTC; cdr3_aa: CASSRDRTYEQYF
d_call: TRBD1; j_call: TRBJ1-2; v_call: TRBV7-2; clone_size: NA; cdr3_nt: TGTGCCAGCAGGAGGACAGGGGGAACCCCCAACTATGGCTACACCTTC; cdr3_aa: CASRRTGGTPNYGYTF
d_call: NA; j_call: TRBJ1-1; v_call: TRBV5-3; clone_size: NA; cdr3_nt: TGTGCCAGAAGGACAGCGAACACTGAAGCTTTCTTT; cdr3_aa: CARRTANTEAFF
d_call: TRBD1; j_call: TRBJ1-1; v_call: TRBV27; clone_size: few; cdr3_nt: TGTGCCAGCAGTTTATTGGGACAGGGGTCGACTGAAGCTTTCTTT; cdr3_aa: CASSLLGQGSTEAFF
d_call: TRBD2; j_call: TRBJ2-7; v_call: TRBV9; clone_size: NA; cdr3_nt: TGTGCCAGCAGCGTAGTGGGGGGGTACGAGCAGTACTTC; cdr3_aa: CASSVVGGYEQYF
d_call: NA; j_call: TRBJ1-3; v_call: TRBV30; clone_size: NA; cdr3_nt: TGTGGTATTAGTAACGCTGGAAACACCATATATTTT; cdr3_aa: CGISNAGNTIYF
d_call: NA; j_call: TRBJ2-1; v_call: TRBV7-9; clone_size: NA; cdr3_nt: TGTGCCAGCAGCCCGACGGGGGGCCCCCGGAATGAGCAGTTCTTC; cdr3_aa: CASSPTGGPRNEQFF
d_call: NA; j_call: TRBJ2-5; v_call: TRBV7-9; clone_size: once; cdr3_nt: TGTGCCAGCAGCTTGGGTCCTGCGGGCCAAGAGACCCAGTACTTC; cdr3_aa: CASSLGPAGQETQYF
d_call: TRBD2; j_call: TRBJ2-1; v_call: TRBV5-1; clone_size: NA; cdr3_nt: TGCGCCAGCAGCTTGGAAAGCACAGGGTTCGGTAGCGGGGGGCTTCGGTTCTTC; cdr3_aa: CASSLESTGFGSGGLRFF
d_call: NA; j_call: TRBJ2-5; v_call: TRBV30; clone_size: NA; cdr3_nt: TGTGCCTGGGCACCTGCGGGGCTGGAGACCCAGTACTTC; cdr3_aa: CAWAPAGLETQYF
d_call: NA; j_call: TRBJ2-1; v_call: TRBV11-2; clone_size: NA; cdr3_nt: TGTGCCAGCAGCTTAGATGGCGGGGACAATGAGCAGTTCTTC; cdr3_aa: CASSLDGGDNEQFF
d_call: NA; j_call: TRBJ1-4; v_call: TRBV7-8; clone_size: NA; cdr3_nt: TGTGCCAGCAGGGGAACAACAGGAACAACTAATGAAAAACTGTTTTTT; cdr3_aa: CASRGTTGTTNEKLFF
d_call: NA; j_call: TRBJ2-1; v_call: TRBV9; clone_size: once; cdr3_nt: TGTGCCAGCAGCGCACGTATCGGCGCCTTGGCGGGGATACACAATGAGCAGTTCTTC; cdr3_aa: CASSARIGALAGIHNEQFF
d_call: NA; j_call: TRBJ2-3; v_call: TRBV9; clone_size: NA; cdr3_nt: TGTGCCAGCAGCGTATTGCGGGGATCAGATACGCAGTATTTT; cdr3_aa: CASSVLRGSDTQYF
d_call: NA; j_call: TRBJ1-1; v_call: TRBV18; clone_size: NA; cdr3_nt: TGTGCCAGCTCACCAAAAAGGGGGACTGAAGCTTTCTTT; cdr3_aa: CASSPKRGTEAFF
d_call: NA; j_call: TRBJ2-3; v_call: TRBV7-8; clone_size: few; cdr3_nt: TGTGCCAGCAGCTTAGGCCAGGGGACAGATACGCAGTATTTT; cdr3_aa: CASSLGQGTDTQYF
d_call: TRBD2; j_call: TRBJ2-1; v_call: TRBV7-2; clone_size: NA; cdr3_nt: TGTGCCAGCAGCTTACTAGCGGGGGGGCCCGATGAGCAGTTCTTC; cdr3_aa: CASSLLAGGPDEQFF
d_call: TRBD2; j_call: TRBJ2-5; v_call: TRBV5-1; clone_size: NA; cdr3_nt: TGCGCCAGCAGCTTGGCTCCTTCTAGCGGGGGGGAGACCCAGTACTTC; cdr3_aa: CASSLAPSSGGETQYF
d_call: NA; j_call: TRBJ1-1; v_call: TRBV5-5; clone_size: NA; cdr3_nt: TGTGCCAGCAGCTTAGACGGACAGACGAACACTGAAGCTTTCTTT; cdr3_aa: CASSLDGQTNTEAFF
d_call: NA; j_call: TRBJ2-2; v_call: TRBV15; clone_size: NA; cdr3_nt: TGTGCCACCAGCAGAGAGGGGCGGAGAGACACCGGGGAGCTGTTTTTT; cdr3_aa: CATSREGRRDTGELFF
d_call: NA; j_call: TRBJ1-1; v_call: TRBV29-1; clone_size: once; cdr3_nt: TGCAGCGTTGGGGACACCGTGAACACTGAAGCTTTCTTT; cdr3_aa: CSVGDTVNTEAFF
d_call: NA; j_call: TRBJ1-4; v_call: TRBV5-1; clone_size: NA; cdr3_nt: TGCGCCAGCAGCTGGAGTAGCGGGGACGGTGAAAAACTGTTTTTT; cdr3_aa: CASSWSSGDGEKLFF
d_call: NA; j_call: TRBJ1-2; v_call: TRBV14; clone_size: NA; cdr3_nt: TGTGCCAGCAGTCGTCTCGCCGGGTCCGCCGGGGGCTACACCTTC; cdr3_aa: CASSRLAGSAGGYTF
d_call: NA; j_call: TRBJ2-5; v_call: TRBV6-5; clone_size: NA; cdr3_nt: TGTGCCAGCTCCGAGGGCACGGGGGAGACCCAGTACTTC; cdr3_aa: CASSEGTGETQYF
d_call: TRBD1; j_call: TRBJ2-3; v_call: TRBV7-8; clone_size: few; cdr3_nt: TGTGCCAGCAGCTGGGGACAGGGGGAGGCAGATACGCAGTATTTT; cdr3_aa: CASSWGQGEADTQYF
d_call: TRBD1; j_call: TRBJ1-1; v_call: TRBV5-5; clone_size: NA; cdr3_nt: TGTGCCAGCCTCCGGACAGGGGGCAATACTGAAGCTTTCTTT; cdr3_aa: CASLRTGGNTEAFF
d_call: NA; j_call: TRBJ2-3; v_call: TRBV4-1; clone_size: NA; cdr3_nt: TGCGCCACCGGCTGGGGGGGGCGTATAGATACGCAGTATTTT; cdr3_aa: CATGWGGRIDTQYF
d_call: NA; j_call: TRBJ2-1; v_call: TRBV15; clone_size: NA; cdr3_nt: TGTGCCACCAGCAGACAAGCTTTAACCTACAATGAGCAGTTCTTC; cdr3_aa: CATSRQALTYNEQFF
d_call: TRBD2; j_call: TRBJ2-5; v_call: TRBV11-3; clone_size: NA; cdr3_nt: TGTGCCAGCAGCTCCGGGGGGACTAGCGGACAACAAGAGACCCAGTACTTC; cdr3_aa: CASSSGGTSGQQETQYF
d_call: NA; j_call: TRBJ2-5; v_call: TRBV18; clone_size: NA; cdr3_nt: TGTGCCAGCTCACCACAAGGGAGGGAGACCCAGTACTTC; cdr3_aa: CASSPQGRETQYF
d_call: TRBD1; j_call: TRBJ2-7; v_call: TRBV9; clone_size: NA; cdr3_nt: TGTGCCAGCAGCCAGGGACAGGGGGCTTTGGGGCAGTACTTC; cdr3_aa: CASSQGQGALGQYF
d_call: TRBD1; j_call: TRBJ2-7; v_call: TRBV7-9; clone_size: NA; cdr3_nt: TGTGCCAGCAGCCGAAATGACAGGGTTAGCGAGCAGTACTTC; cdr3_aa: CASSRNDRVSEQYF
d_call: NA; j_call: TRBJ2-2; v_call: TRBV7-2; clone_size: NA; cdr3_nt: TGTGCCAGCAGCTCAAGTGTGGGCGCGAAGACCGGGGAGCTGTTTTTT; cdr3_aa: CASSSSVGAKTGELFF
d_call: NA; j_call: TRBJ2-5; v_call: TRBV7-9; clone_size: once; cdr3_nt: TGTGCCAGCAGCCGACAGGCCCAAGAGACCCAGTACTTC; cdr3_aa: CASSRQAQETQYF
d_call: NA; j_call: TRBJ1-1; v_call: TRBV19; clone_size: NA; cdr3_nt: TGTGCCAGTAGTATTCAGGGTTCGGACACTGAAGCTTTCTTT; cdr3_aa: CASSIQGSDTEAFF
d_call: NA; j_call: TRBJ1-1; v_call: TRBV12-3/TRBV12-4; clone_size: NA; cdr3_nt: TGTGCCGGTGGGTCGGGCACTGAAGCTTTCTTT; cdr3_aa: CAGGSGTEAFF
d_call: NA; j_call: TRBJ2-7; v_call: TRBV19; clone_size: NA; cdr3_nt: TGTGCCAGTAGTATGCTGCAGGGTTCCCACGAGCAGTACTTC; cdr3_aa: CASSMLQGSHEQYF
d_call: NA; j_call: TRBJ1-3; v_call: TRBV2; clone_size: NA; cdr3_nt: TGTGCCAGCAGTGAAGGCGCAGGGCCTGGAAACACCATATATTTT; cdr3_aa: CASSEGAGPGNTIYF
d_call: TRBD1; j_call: TRBJ2-3; v_call: TRBV2; clone_size: NA; cdr3_nt: TGTGCCAGCAGTACCCACCGACAGGGGGGCCCGTTCAATACGCAGTATTTT; cdr3_aa: CASSTHRQGGPFNTQYF
d_call: TRBD2; j_call: TRBJ2-7; v_call: TRBV3-1/TRBV3-2; clone_size: NA; cdr3_nt: TGTGCCAGCAGCCAAGACAGACTAGCGGGGACATACGAGCAGTACTTC; cdr3_aa: CASSQDRLAGTYEQYF
d_call: NA; j_call: TRBJ2-5; v_call: TRBV9; clone_size: NA; cdr3_nt: TGTGCCAGCAGCGTAGTCGGGGTAGAAGAGACCCAGTACTTC; cdr3_aa: CASSVVGVEETQYF
d_call: TRBD1; j_call: TRBJ2-7; v_call: TRBV2; clone_size: NA; cdr3_nt: TGTGCCAGCAGCAATACAGGGGCTCTCTCCTACGAGCAGTACTTC; cdr3_aa: CASSNTGALSYEQYF
d_call: TRBD1; j_call: TRBJ1-6; v_call: TRBV10-3; clone_size: NA; cdr3_nt: TGTGCCAACGGACAGGGGGCTGGTAATTCACCCCTCCACTTT; cdr3_aa: CANGQGAGNSPLHF
d_call: TRBD1; j_call: TRBJ2-2; v_call: TRBV7-8; clone_size: NA; cdr3_nt: TGTGCCAGCAGCTTACTTCGGGACAGCGCGAACACCGGGGAGCTGTTTTTT; cdr3_aa: CASSLLRDSANTGELFF
d_call: TRBD2; j_call: TRBJ2-3; v_call: TRBV10-3; clone_size: NA; cdr3_nt: TGTGCCATCAGTGCGGCGGGGGGTCGCACAGATACGCAGTATTTT; cdr3_aa: CAISAAGGRTDTQYF
d_call: TRBD1; j_call: TRBJ2-1; v_call: TRBV30; clone_size: NA; cdr3_nt: TGTGCCTGGGGACAGGGGCGCAAGAATGAGCAGTTCTTC; cdr3_aa: CAWGQGRKNEQFF
d_call: NA; j_call: TRBJ2-7; v_call: TRBV5-1; clone_size: NA; cdr3_nt: TGCGCCAGCAGCTGGAGGCAGGCCTTGGACGAGCAGTACTTC; cdr3_aa: CASSWRQALDEQYF
d_call: TRBD2; j_call: TRBJ2-7; v_call: TRBV7-6; clone_size: NA; cdr3_nt: TGTGCCAGCAGCTTAAGGAGGGAGGGACACGAGCAGTACTTC; cdr3_aa: CASSLRREGHEQYF
d_call: TRBD2; j_call: TRBJ2-1; v_call: TRBV6-1; clone_size: NA; cdr3_nt: TGTGCCAGCAGTGAAGAGGTGGGACTAGCGGGGGATAGCTCCTACAATGAGCAGTTCTTC; cdr3_aa: CASSEEVGLAGDSSYNEQFF